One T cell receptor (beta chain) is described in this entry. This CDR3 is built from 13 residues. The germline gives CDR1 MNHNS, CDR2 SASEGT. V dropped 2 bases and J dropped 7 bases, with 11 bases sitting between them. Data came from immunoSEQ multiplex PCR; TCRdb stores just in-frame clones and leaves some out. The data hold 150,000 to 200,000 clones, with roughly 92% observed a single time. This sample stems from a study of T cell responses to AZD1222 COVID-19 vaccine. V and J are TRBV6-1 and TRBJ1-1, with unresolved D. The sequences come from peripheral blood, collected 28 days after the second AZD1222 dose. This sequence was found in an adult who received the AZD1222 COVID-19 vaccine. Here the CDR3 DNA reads TGTGCCAGCAGTGAATCTAGGGCCAATGAAGCTTTCTTT. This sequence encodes CASSESRANEAFF.